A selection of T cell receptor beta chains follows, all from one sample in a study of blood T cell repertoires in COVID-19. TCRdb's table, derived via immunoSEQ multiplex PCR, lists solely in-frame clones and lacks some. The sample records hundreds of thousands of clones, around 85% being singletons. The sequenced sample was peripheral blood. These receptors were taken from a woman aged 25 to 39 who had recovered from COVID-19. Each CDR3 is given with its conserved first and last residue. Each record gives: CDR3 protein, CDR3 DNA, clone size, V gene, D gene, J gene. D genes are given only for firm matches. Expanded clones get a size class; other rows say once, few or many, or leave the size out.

CDR3aa: CASSVVEGHSYNSPLHF
CDR3nt: TGTGCCAGTAGCGTAGTAGAGGGACACTCCTATAATTCACCCCTCCACTTT
abundance: many
v_gene: TRBV19
d_gene: NA
j_gene: TRBJ1-6

CDR3aa: CASSERAYQETQYF
CDR3nt: TGTGCCAGCAGTGAGAGGGCGTACCAAGAGACCCAGTACTTC
abundance: NA
v_gene: TRBV2
d_gene: NA
j_gene: TRBJ2-5

CDR3aa: CAWSPGGGPEKLFF
CDR3nt: TGTGCCTGGAGTCCGGGGGGAGGTCCCGAAAAACTGTTTTTT
abundance: NA
v_gene: TRBV30
d_gene: NA
j_gene: TRBJ1-4

CDR3aa: CASSPPQGQYGYTF
CDR3nt: TGTGCCAGCAGTCCACCACAGGGTCAGTATGGCTACACCTTC
abundance: NA
v_gene: TRBV6-6
d_gene: NA
j_gene: TRBJ1-2

CDR3aa: CASSLGDYYEQYF
CDR3nt: TGTGCCAGCAGTTTGGGTGACTACTACGAGCAGTACTTC
abundance: NA
v_gene: TRBV28
d_gene: NA
j_gene: TRBJ2-7

CDR3aa: CASSKGAGGMVYEQFF
CDR3nt: TGTGCCAGCAGCAAAGGGGCGGGAGGGATGGTCTATGAGCAGTTCTTC
abundance: NA
v_gene: TRBV6-2/TRBV6-3
d_gene: TRBD2
j_gene: TRBJ2-1

CDR3aa: CASSPRTGDTEAFF
CDR3nt: TGTGCCAGCAGCCCCCGGACGGGGGACACTGAAGCTTTCTTT
abundance: NA
v_gene: TRBV5-4
d_gene: NA
j_gene: TRBJ1-1

CDR3aa: CASSFSTRGTSGRDSTDTQYF
CDR3nt: TGTGCCAGCAGTTTTAGCACCAGGGGGACTAGCGGGAGGGATAGCACAGATACGCAGTATTTT
abundance: NA
v_gene: TRBV28
d_gene: TRBD2
j_gene: TRBJ2-3

CDR3aa: CASSLAASGNGEQFF
CDR3nt: TGCGCCAGCAGCTTGGCAGCTAGCGGTAATGGAGAGCAGTTCTTC
abundance: NA
v_gene: TRBV5-1
d_gene: TRBD2
j_gene: TRBJ2-1

CDR3aa: CASAGGGSNQPQHF
CDR3nt: TGTGCCAGCGCGGGGGGCGGTAGCAATCAGCCCCAGCATTTT
abundance: NA
v_gene: TRBV6-7
d_gene: NA
j_gene: TRBJ1-5

CDR3aa: CASSYPGGLAYNEQFF
CDR3nt: TGTGCCAGCAGCTACCCCGGAGGACTCGCGTACAATGAGCAGTTCTTC
abundance: NA
v_gene: TRBV5-4
d_gene: NA
j_gene: TRBJ2-1

CDR3aa: CASTSGGAETQYF
CDR3nt: TGTGCCAGCACTAGCGGGGGGGCCGAGACCCAGTACTTC
abundance: NA
v_gene: TRBV7-2
d_gene: TRBD2
j_gene: TRBJ2-5

CDR3aa: CASSLRGQVYTF
CDR3nt: TGTGCCAGCAGCCTTAGGGGACAGGTCTACACCTTC
abundance: NA
v_gene: TRBV12-3/TRBV12-4
d_gene: TRBD1
j_gene: TRBJ1-2

CDR3aa: CASSPGTEKNIQYF
CDR3nt: TGCGCCAGCAGCCCGGGGACAGAAAAAAACATTCAGTACTTC
abundance: once
v_gene: TRBV5-1
d_gene: TRBD1
j_gene: TRBJ2-4

CDR3aa: CASSFSGLGVDTEAFF
CDR3nt: TGCGCCAGCAGCTTCAGCGGGCTCGGGGTGGACACTGAAGCTTTCTTT
abundance: once
v_gene: TRBV5-1
d_gene: NA
j_gene: TRBJ1-1

CDR3aa: CASSLPAGTGGPEAFF
CDR3nt: TGCGCCAGCAGTCTCCCTGCCGGGACAGGGGGGCCTGAAGCTTTCTTT
abundance: NA
v_gene: TRBV23-1
d_gene: TRBD1
j_gene: TRBJ1-1

CDR3aa: CASSAQGAGNQPQHF
CDR3nt: TGTGCCAGCAGTGCACAGGGAGCGGGCAATCAGCCCCAGCATTTT
abundance: NA
v_gene: TRBV2
d_gene: NA
j_gene: TRBJ1-5

CDR3aa: CASSISDNEQFF
CDR3nt: TGTGCCAGTAGTATTTCAGACAATGAGCAGTTCTTC
abundance: NA
v_gene: TRBV19
d_gene: NA
j_gene: TRBJ2-1

CDR3aa: CASSLARDSKTSSPLHF
CDR3nt: TGTGCCAGCAGCTTAGCTCGGGACAGTAAGACTAGTTCACCCCTCCACTTT
abundance: NA
v_gene: TRBV7-8
d_gene: TRBD1
j_gene: TRBJ1-6

CDR3aa: CASSSPGTGDYEQYF
CDR3nt: TGTGCCAGCAGCTCCCCCGGGACAGGGGACTACGAGCAGTACTTC
abundance: NA
v_gene: TRBV7-9
d_gene: TRBD1
j_gene: TRBJ2-7

CDR3aa: CASSLEGQGITEAFF
CDR3nt: TGCGCCAGCAGCTTGGAGGGACAGGGGATTACTGAAGCTTTCTTT
abundance: NA
v_gene: TRBV5-1
d_gene: TRBD1
j_gene: TRBJ1-1

CDR3aa: CASSLNSQETQYF
CDR3nt: TGTGCCAGCAGTTTAAACAGCCAAGAGACCCAGTACTTC
abundance: NA
v_gene: TRBV12-3/TRBV12-4
d_gene: NA
j_gene: TRBJ2-5

CDR3aa: CASGSLGLGITQYF
CDR3nt: TGTGCCAGCGGATCCCTCGGACTAGGGATCACGCAGTATTTT
abundance: NA
v_gene: TRBV28
d_gene: TRBD2
j_gene: TRBJ2-3

CDR3aa: CASSLAGPYNEQFF
CDR3nt: TGTGCCAGCAGCCTAGCGGGACCCTACAATGAGCAGTTCTTC
abundance: NA
v_gene: TRBV27
d_gene: TRBD2
j_gene: TRBJ2-1

CDR3aa: CASTILSGGPHNEQFF
CDR3nt: TGTGCCAGTACGATTCTGAGCGGGGGGCCCCACAATGAGCAGTTCTTC
abundance: NA
v_gene: TRBV27
d_gene: TRBD2
j_gene: TRBJ2-1

CDR3aa: CAWSDLEGITEAFF
CDR3nt: TGTGCCTGGAGTGATTTGGAGGGAATCACTGAAGCTTTCTTT
abundance: NA
v_gene: TRBV30
d_gene: NA
j_gene: TRBJ1-1

CDR3aa: CASSPRQAPNTEAFF
CDR3nt: TGTGCCAGCAGTCCCCGACAGGCACCAAACACTGAAGCTTTCTTT
abundance: NA
v_gene: TRBV6-5
d_gene: NA
j_gene: TRBJ1-1

CDR3aa: CAAAGGDYEDTQYF
CDR3nt: TGTGCAGCGGCGGGGGGGGACTATGAAGATACGCAGTATTTT
abundance: NA
v_gene: TRBV27
d_gene: TRBD2
j_gene: TRBJ2-3

CDR3aa: CASSLGLRQAKDTQYF
CDR3nt: TGCGCCAGCAGCTTGGGGCTCCGTCAGGCGAAAGATACGCAGTATTTT
abundance: NA
v_gene: TRBV5-1
d_gene: NA
j_gene: TRBJ2-3

CDR3aa: CASSQEGRYSPLHF
CDR3nt: TGTGCCAGCAGCCAAGAGGGCAGATATTCACCCCTCCACTTT
abundance: NA
v_gene: TRBV3-1/TRBV3-2
d_gene: NA
j_gene: TRBJ1-6

CDR3aa: CASSQGQGGRNEKLFF
CDR3nt: TGCGCCAGCAGCCAAGGACAGGGGGGCCGTAATGAAAAACTGTTTTTT
abundance: NA
v_gene: TRBV4-1
d_gene: TRBD1
j_gene: TRBJ1-4

CDR3aa: CASSLAGTGGNTEAFF
CDR3nt: TGTGCCAGCAGCTTGGCCGGGACAGGGGGGAACACTGAAGCTTTCTTT
abundance: NA
v_gene: TRBV5-5
d_gene: TRBD1
j_gene: TRBJ1-1

CDR3aa: CSAVTGGGQFF
CDR3nt: TGCAGTGCTGTTACAGGCGGCGGGCAGTTCTTC
abundance: NA
v_gene: TRBV20-1
d_gene: NA
j_gene: TRBJ2-1

CDR3aa: CASSTVTSGGVGEQYF
CDR3nt: TGTGCCAGCAGCACGGTGACTAGCGGGGGTGTAGGAGAGCAGTACTTC
abundance: NA
v_gene: TRBV21-1
d_gene: NA
j_gene: TRBJ2-7

CDR3aa: CASSETDRSSYNSPLHF
CDR3nt: TGTGCCAGCAGCGAGACCGACAGGAGCTCCTATAATTCACCCCTCCACTTT
abundance: few
v_gene: TRBV9
d_gene: NA
j_gene: TRBJ1-6

CDR3aa: CASSMGWVYGYTF
CDR3nt: TGTGCCAGTAGTATGGGCTGGGTCTATGGCTACACCTTC
abundance: NA
v_gene: TRBV19
d_gene: NA
j_gene: TRBJ1-2

CDR3aa: CASSLPGTEAFF
CDR3nt: TGCGCCAGCAGCTTACCGGGCACTGAAGCTTTCTTT
abundance: NA
v_gene: TRBV5-1
d_gene: NA
j_gene: TRBJ1-1

CDR3aa: CASSRSGGAQETQYF
CDR3nt: TGTGCCAGCAGCCGTAGCGGGGGGGCCCAAGAGACCCAGTACTTC
abundance: NA
v_gene: TRBV5-8
d_gene: TRBD2
j_gene: TRBJ2-5

CDR3aa: CASSRSSGSGTDTQYF
CDR3nt: TGTGCCAGCAGCCGCTCTAGCGGGAGTGGCACAGATACGCAGTATTTT
abundance: NA
v_gene: TRBV7-3
d_gene: TRBD2
j_gene: TRBJ2-3

CDR3aa: CASRLGSAGEQYF
CDR3nt: TGTGCCAGCAGACTAGGGAGTGCGGGCGAGCAGTACTTC
abundance: NA
v_gene: TRBV12-3/TRBV12-4
d_gene: NA
j_gene: TRBJ2-7

CDR3aa: CASSPSVDTQYF
CDR3nt: TGTGCCAGCAGTCCCTCGGTAGATACGCAGTATTTT
abundance: NA
v_gene: TRBV27
d_gene: NA
j_gene: TRBJ2-3

CDR3aa: CASTAGNSYEQYF
CDR3nt: TGTGCCAGCACCGCCGGGAACTCCTACGAGCAGTACTTC
abundance: NA
v_gene: TRBV12-3/TRBV12-4
d_gene: NA
j_gene: TRBJ2-7

CDR3aa: CASRGGSSTDTQYF
CDR3nt: TGCGCCAGCAGGGGGGGGAGTTCCACAGATACGCAGTATTTT
abundance: NA
v_gene: TRBV5-1
d_gene: TRBD2
j_gene: TRBJ2-3

CDR3aa: CASSPGGEGDTDTQYF
CDR3nt: TGTGCCAGCAGCCCCGGGGGGGAGGGCGACACAGATACGCAGTATTTT
abundance: NA
v_gene: TRBV5-4
d_gene: TRBD2
j_gene: TRBJ2-3

CDR3aa: CASSGQGYNEQFF
CDR3nt: TGTGCCAGCAGCGGACAGGGTTACAATGAGCAGTTCTTC
abundance: NA
v_gene: TRBV11-2
d_gene: TRBD1
j_gene: TRBJ2-1

CDR3aa: CSVENRGSHYEQYF
CDR3nt: TGCAGCGTTGAAAACAGGGGGTCCCACTACGAGCAGTACTTC
abundance: NA
v_gene: TRBV29-1
d_gene: TRBD1
j_gene: TRBJ2-7

CDR3aa: CAISRTGDGEQYF
CDR3nt: TGTGCCATCTCGCGGACAGGGGATGGCGAGCAGTACTTC
abundance: few
v_gene: TRBV10-3
d_gene: TRBD1
j_gene: TRBJ2-7

CDR3aa: CASNPGVWQPQHF
CDR3nt: TGTGCCAGTAACCCGGGGGTTTGGCAGCCCCAGCATTTT
abundance: NA
v_gene: TRBV19
d_gene: NA
j_gene: TRBJ1-5

CDR3aa: CASSYSAGGYGYTF
CDR3nt: TGTGCCAGCAGTTACTCGGCGGGCGGCTATGGCTACACCTTC
abundance: NA
v_gene: TRBV6-5
d_gene: NA
j_gene: TRBJ1-2

CDR3aa: CASMGRLSYEQYF
CDR3nt: TGTGCCAGCATGGGGCGGTTGTCCTACGAGCAGTACTTC
abundance: NA
v_gene: TRBV27
d_gene: NA
j_gene: TRBJ2-7

CDR3aa: CASSPGDRGSNQPQHF
CDR3nt: TGTGCCAGCAGCCCGGGGGACAGGGGGAGCAATCAGCCCCAGCATTTT
abundance: NA
v_gene: TRBV5-8
d_gene: TRBD1
j_gene: TRBJ1-5

CDR3aa: CASRVYTTDTQYF
CDR3nt: TGTGCCAGCAGGGTTTACACCACAGATACGCAGTATTTT
abundance: NA
v_gene: TRBV5-8
d_gene: NA
j_gene: TRBJ2-3

CDR3aa: CASSGGSNQPQHF
CDR3nt: TGTGCCAGCAGTGGGGGGAGTAATCAGCCCCAGCATTTT
abundance: NA
v_gene: TRBV28
d_gene: NA
j_gene: TRBJ1-5

CDR3aa: CASSILPGTGELFF
CDR3nt: TGTGCCAGCAGCATACTCCCCGGGACCGGGGAGCTGTTTTTT
abundance: NA
v_gene: TRBV7-2
d_gene: NA
j_gene: TRBJ2-2

CDR3aa: CASSEYPGAPGYNEQFF
CDR3nt: TGTGCCAGCAGTGAATACCCAGGGGCGCCGGGGTACAATGAGCAGTTCTTC
abundance: NA
v_gene: TRBV2
d_gene: NA
j_gene: TRBJ2-1

CDR3aa: CASSKTSGRGDLQSGELFF
CDR3nt: TGTGCCAGCAGCAAAACTAGCGGGAGGGGGGATCTTCAGAGCGGGGAGCTGTTTTTT
abundance: few
v_gene: TRBV7-2
d_gene: TRBD2
j_gene: TRBJ2-2

CDR3aa: CASSIGRGGTEAFF
CDR3nt: TGTGCCAGTAGTATAGGCAGGGGTGGCACTGAAGCTTTCTTT
abundance: NA
v_gene: TRBV19
d_gene: NA
j_gene: TRBJ1-1